The table lists the clone carrying this TCR beta chain with many counts. Its antigen is unidentified. This record belongs to a study of T-cell reconstitution after alpha-beta-depleted transplantation in children. Unique molecular identifiers were used to barcode this TCRbeta library. MiXCR was run by TCRdb on the PCR reads, yielding one entry per CDR3 protein. Among about 300,000 distinct CDR3 sequences, 6% to 10% were seen once, and the ten largest hold about 9.3%. Overall study findings and caveats: From newly produced T cells came most of the T-cell counts and diversity one year after transplant. About two months after transplant, alpha-beta T cells reportedly came from several hundred expanded graft clones.

Trimming removed 1 base from V and 3 bases from J, with 12 bases in between. CDR3 length: 15 amino acids. CDR1 and CDR2 (germline): SGHAT, FQNNGV. The genes are TRBV11-2 and TRBJ2-5, with no clear D. This receptor was obtained from a female patient between 2 and 10 years old who had a stem cell transplant for Fanconi anemia, so the T cells may come from the graft donor. The source material was peripheral blood, sampled 360 days after TCRalphabeta/CD19-depleted stem cell transplant. The CDR3 protein is CASSLGFPGEETQYF. Here the CDR3 DNA reads TGTGCCAGCAGCTTAGGTTTTCCTGGGGAAGAGACCCAGTACTTC.